This TCR beta chain is drawn from a study of T-cell memory formation after mild COVID-19. Study observations and caveats: Pre-infection memory harbored some responding clones, suggesting cross-reactive memory joined.

MiXCR was run by TCRdb on the 5' RACE reads, yielding one entry per CDR3 protein. The sample contains 100,000 to 150,000 distinct CDR3 sequences, approximately 5.9% of which appear only once. This clonotype has at least ten counts. Its target is unknown. The V gene's germline CDR1 is SGHRS and CDR2 YFSETQ. The CDR3 runs 13 residues. V was clipped by 4 bases and J by 12 bases, with 17 bases between them. This receptor was obtained from an adult woman who had mild COVID-19 (a few samples of this study predate the infection). Cell type and time point are not known. The chain joins TRBV5-1 to TRBJ2-1, with no clear D. Sequenced: PBMCs or a T cell subset sorted from them (not recorded which). CDR3 DNA: TGCGCCAGCAGCCAGAACCACCTGGTAGGGCAGTTCTTC. Protein sequence: CASSQNHLVGQFF.